The rows below give T cell receptor beta chains drawn from one sample of a study of PD-1 blockade in classical Hodgkin lymphoma. Libraries were prepared by immunoSEQ multiplex PCR; TCRdb keeps only in-frame clonotypes and omits some of them. The sample yields more than 90,000 clones, roughly 79% seen once. Here the sequenced sample was peripheral blood mononuclear cells (PBMCs), taken before the second cycle of nivolumab. Every receptor here comes from a human donor with classical Hodgkin lymphoma. CDR3s include the opening cysteine and the closing phenylalanine or tryptophan. D genes are given only for firm matches. Not every row has a clone size; where given, it reads once, few, many or a size class.

TRBV14	.	TRBJ2-1	.	CASSPRARGINEQFF	TGTGCCAGCAGCCCCCGGGCCAGGGGTATTAATGAGCAGTTCTTC
TRBV4-2	.	TRBJ2-1	.	CASSAVLTYNEQFF	TGTGCCAGCAGTGCGGTTCTTACCTACAATGAGCAGTTCTTC
TRBV10-3	.	TRBJ2-7	.	CAISESAGVDSYEQYF	TGTGCCATCAGTGAGTCGGCAGGGGTGGACTCCTACGAGCAGTACTTC
TRBV4-2	few	TRBJ2-1	TRBD2	CASSLGLEGFNEQFF	TGTGCCAGCAGCTTGGGACTAGAGGGTTTCAATGAGCAGTTCTTC
TRBV6-5	.	TRBJ1-1	.	CASSYTPLSDTEAFF	TGTGCCAGCAGTTACACCCCCCTAAGCGACACTGAAGCTTTCTTT
TRBV5-1	.	TRBJ2-7	.	CASKPGPTPYEQYF	TGCGCCAGCAAACCGGGACCGACACCCTACGAGCAGTACTTC
TRBV19	.	TRBJ2-6	.	CASSTLAGFSGANVLTF	TGTGCCAGTAGTACTCTCGCAGGGTTTTCTGGGGCCAACGTCCTGACTTTC
TRBV6-1	once	TRBJ2-7	.	CASSGGATTGEQYF	TGTGCCAGCAGTGGAGGGGCGACTACGGGCGAGCAGTACTTC
TRBV2	.	TRBJ2-7	.	CASSVGGISSYEQYF	TGTGCCAGCAGTGTGGGCGGCATTAGCTCCTACGAGCAGTACTTC
TRBV4-2	.	TRBJ2-5	TRBD2	CASSQAGPGLAGGAETQYF	TGTGCCAGCAGCCAAGCTGGCCCGGGACTAGCGGGAGGTGCAGAGACCCAGTACTTC
TRBV4-1	.	TRBJ2-7	.	CASSLQGDEQYF	TGCGCCAGCAGCTTACAGGGCGACGAGCAGTACTTC
TRBV9	.	TRBJ2-1	.	CASSVLAGEQFF	TGTGCCAGCAGCGTCCTAGCCGGTGAGCAGTTCTTC
TRBV5-4	.	TRBJ2-7	.	CASTAGSPGLLYEQYF	TGTGCCAGCACCGCGGGCAGCCCCGGACTCCTCTACGAGCAGTACTTC
TRBV5-1	.	TRBJ2-4	TRBD2	CASGLAGGRDIQYF	TGCGCCAGCGGCCTAGCGGGAGGGAGGGACATTCAGTACTTC
TRBV11-2	once	TRBJ2-7	TRBD2	CASSTPPGLAGAFSYEQYF	TGTGCCAGCAGCACCCCCCCTGGACTAGCGGGAGCCTTCTCCTACGAGCAGTACTTC
TRBV19	.	TRBJ2-3	.	CASSPGVGSTDTQYF	TGTGCCAGTAGTCCCGGGGTAGGGAGCACAGATACGCAGTATTTT
TRBV9	once	TRBJ1-2	.	CASSVVDVYGYTF	TGTGCCAGCAGCGTAGTGGACGTCTATGGCTACACCTTC
TRBV19	.	TRBJ2-7	.	CASSMVSTSSYEQYF	TGTGCCAGTAGTATGGTGTCAACGAGCTCCTACGAGCAGTACTTC
TRBV28	.	TRBJ1-2	.	CASSQQMWGFYGYTF	TGTGCCAGCTCTCAGCAAATGTGGGGATTCTATGGCTACACCTTC
TRBV5-1	.	TRBJ2-7	TRBD1	CASSLEGQVYYEQYF	TGCGCCAGCAGCTTGGAAGGACAGGTGTATTACGAGCAGTACTTC
TRBV7-2	.	TRBJ2-3	.	CASSLAPASAQYF	TGTGCCAGCAGCTTAGCGCCGGCTAGCGCGCAGTATTTT
TRBV7-8	.	TRBJ2-5	.	CASSLGAGRQETQYF	TGTGCCAGCAGCTTAGGGGCAGGAAGACAAGAGACCCAGTACTTC
TRBV29-1	.	TRBJ2-5	TRBD1	CSVEGDRVETQYF	TGCAGCGTTGAGGGGGACAGGGTGGAGACCCAGTACTTC
TRBV6-5	.	TRBJ2-7	TRBD1	CASSPGGSTSYEQYF	TGTGCCAGCAGTCCAGGGGGCTCTACCTCCTACGAGCAGTACTTC
TRBV19	.	TRBJ1-1	.	CASQFGQAGTEAFF	TGTGCCAGTCAATTCGGGCAGGCGGGCACTGAAGCTTTCTTT
TRBV19	.	TRBJ1-5	TRBD1	CASTLTTGTGVQPQHF	TGTGCCAGTACCCTCACCACCGGGACAGGGGTGCAGCCCCAGCATTTT
TRBV7-2	once	TRBJ1-2	.	CASSLGGAYGYTF	TGTGCCAGCAGCTTAGGAGGGGCCTATGGCTACACCTTC